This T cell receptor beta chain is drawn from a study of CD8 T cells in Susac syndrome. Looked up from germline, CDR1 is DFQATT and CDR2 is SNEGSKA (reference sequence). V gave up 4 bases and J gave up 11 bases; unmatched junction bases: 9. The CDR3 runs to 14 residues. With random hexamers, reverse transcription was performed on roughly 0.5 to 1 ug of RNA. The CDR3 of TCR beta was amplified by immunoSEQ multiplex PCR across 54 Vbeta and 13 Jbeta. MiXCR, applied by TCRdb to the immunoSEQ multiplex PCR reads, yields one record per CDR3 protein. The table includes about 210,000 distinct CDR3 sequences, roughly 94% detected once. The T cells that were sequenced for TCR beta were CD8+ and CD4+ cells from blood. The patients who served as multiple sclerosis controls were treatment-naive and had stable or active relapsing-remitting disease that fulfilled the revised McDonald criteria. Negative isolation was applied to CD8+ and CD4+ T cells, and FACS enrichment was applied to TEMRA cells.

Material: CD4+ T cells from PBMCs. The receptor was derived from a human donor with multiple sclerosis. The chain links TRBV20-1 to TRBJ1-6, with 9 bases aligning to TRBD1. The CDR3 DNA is TGCAGTGCTACAGGGACAGGGATTCATGCACCCCTCCACTTT. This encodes CSATGTGIHAPLHF.